A single sample is the source of the 14 T cell receptor beta chains below, sequenced in a study of cytomegalovirus exposure and HLA in healthy donors. PCR primers comprised 60 Vbeta and 13 Jbeta primers. TCRdb's copy holds only in-frame clones and misses some; the assay was immunoSEQ multiplex PCR. The sample lists approximately 100,000 clones; roughly 80% were seen once. The sample consisted of PBMCs. The receptors were sampled from a man between 45 and 60 years old in good health and CMV-seronegative.

V is TRBV4-3 and J is TRBJ1-6; D perhaps matches TRBD1 (5 bases). CDR1 is LGHNA, CDR2 YSLEER, per germline. Between the trimmed V and J ends, which lost 0 bases and 10 bases, there was a span of 16 bases. This CDR3 is 16 amino acids long. CDR3 protein: CASSQDGRGAGSPLHF. In nucleotides, the CDR3 is TGCGCCAGCAGCCAAGATGGAAGGGGCGCGGGGTCACCCCTCCACTTT.

The chain employs TRBV5-1 and TRBJ1-4; possibly TRBD1 for D (5 bases). CDR3 size: 13 residues. Germline-derived CDR1 and CDR2 are SGHRS and YFSETQ. V was clipped by 4 bases and J by 10 bases, with 14 bases between them. The CDR3 spells CASSAGTGGKLFF. CDR3 DNA: TGCGCCAGCAGCGCCGGTACGGGGGGAAAACTGTTTTTT.

The chain carries TRBV14 and TRBJ2-7, with TRBD2 identical over 7 bases. With V trimmed by 3 bases and J by 1 base, 15 bases remained unmatched. This CDR3 is 18 amino acids long. In germline, CDR1 is SGHDN, CDR2 FVKESK. The DNA of the CDR3 is TGTGCCAGCAGCCAGGCTTTTCCAACTAGCGCGGGGTCCTACGAGCAGTACTTC. Its translation: CASSQAFPTSAGSYEQYF.

The V gene is TRBV15, the J gene TRBJ2-2; D gene unclear. V was trimmed by 0 bases and J by 7 bases, leaving 9 bases between them. The CDR3 extends over 14 amino acids. Germline V gene data show CDR1 as LNHNV and CDR2 as YYDKDF (reference sequence). CDR3 nucleotides: TGTGCCACCAGCAGAGATCGGGTCGGCGGGGAGCTGTTTTTT. The encoded protein is CATSRDRVGGELFF.

The chain has TRBV19 and TRBJ1-3; possibly TRBD1 for D (5 bases). The germline CDR1 and CDR2 sequences are LNHDA and SQIVND (reference sequence). CDR3 length: 18 residues. Trimming took off 5 bases at V and 9 bases at J, with 29 bases between the two ends. CDR3 in amino acids: CASSSPGLGVELSGTIYF. The CDR3 nucleotides read TGTGCCAGTAGTTCCCCGGGACTCGGGGTCGAGCTGAGCGGCACCATATATTTT.

The CDR3 sequence is CASSPTSGGTYNEQFF. CDR3 DNA: TGTGCCAGCAGCCCGACTAGCGGGGGCACCTACAATGAGCAGTTCTTC. The chain joins TRBV5-4 to TRBJ2-1, with 12 bases identical to TRBD2. The CDR3 totals 16 residues. V shed 4 bases and J 2 bases; nucleotides not matched to a gene: 4. Germline V gene lookup returns CDR1 SGHNT and CDR2 YYREEE (reference sequence).

This clone came up a few times. The chain couples TRBV30 to TRBJ2-1; D possibly corresponds to TRBD2 (6 bases). The CDR3 loop spans 14 amino acids. In germline, CDR1 is GTSNPN, CDR2 SVGIG (reference sequence). The V end lost 0 bases, the J end lost 8 bases, and 14 bases lay between the germline ends. CDR3 DNA: TGTGCCTGGAGTGTAGGAGGGGATAGGGATGAGCAGTTCTTC. This codes for CAWSVGGDRDEQFF.

The chain uses TRBV5-4 and TRBJ1-1; D is possibly TRBD1 (5 bases). Per the germline V gene, CDR1 is SGHNT and CDR2 is YYREEE (reference sequence). The CDR3 spans 14 residues. Trimming removed 3 bases from V and 3 bases from J, with 12 bases in between. CDR3 sequence: CASSYDRRDTEAFF. CDR3 DNA: TGTGCCAGCAGCTACGACAGAAGGGACACTGAAGCTTTCTTT. The variable domain in full, with the rest retrieved from reference TRBV5-4 and TRBJ1-1, is ETGVTQSPTHLIKTRGQQVTLRCSSQSGHNTVSWYQQALGQGPQFIFQYYREEENGRGNFPPRFSGLQFPNYSSELNVNALELDDSALYLCASSYDRRDTEAFFGQGTRLTVV.

The chain recombines TRBV5-1 with TRBJ2-3; D gene unclear. V lost 2 bases and J 8 bases, leaving 18 bases between the germline ends. This CDR3 contains 15 residues. Germline loops: CDR1 SGHRS, CDR2 YFSETQ. Here the CDR3 reads CASSLSLAAESTQYF. The CDR3 bases are TGCGCCAGCAGCTTAAGTTTGGCGGCCGAGAGTACGCAGTATTTT.

V is TRBV30 and J is TRBJ1-2, with 7 positions matching TRBD1. The CDR3 totals 10 residues. CDR1 and CDR2 from the germline V gene are GTSNPN and SVGIG (reference sequence). After removal of 5 bases from V and 7 bases from J, the junction contained 1 base not matched to a gene. Written as DNA, the CDR3 is TGTGCCTGGGGGACAGTTGGCTACACCTTC. Its translation is CAWGTVGYTF.

The chain links TRBV19 to TRBJ2-1; TRBD1 agrees at 7 bases. This CDR3 has 13 amino acids. The germline V gene encodes CDR1 LNHDA and CDR2 SQIVND (reference sequence). The V gene end was trimmed by 5 bases and the J gene end by 7 bases; junction bases not matched to a gene: 5. As DNA, the CDR3 is TGTGCCAGTAGTCCGACAGGGACGAATGAGCAGTTCTTC. Translation: CASSPTGTNEQFF.

The V gene is TRBV5-1, the J gene TRBJ2-5, with D uncertain. Germline CDR1 SGHRS, CDR2 YFSETQ. V was cut by 2 bases and J by 5 bases, with 16 bases left in between. The CDR3 contains 15 residues. DNA of the CDR3: TGCGCCAGCAGCTTTTGGAGTCTCAGCTCTGAGACCCAGTACTTC. Protein: CASSFWSLSSETQYF.

This clone appeared once. The chain combines TRBV10-3 with TRBJ2-3; unclear D gene. Germline assignment: CDR1 ENHRY and CDR2 SYGVKD. CDR3 length: 11 amino acids. Trimming cost V 4 bases and J 6 bases, with 5 bases left between them. CDR3 sequence: CAISVLDTQYF. As DNA, the CDR3 is TGTGCCATCAGTGTATTGGATACGCAGTATTTT.

V and J are TRBV6-6 and TRBJ2-7; tentatively, D is TRBD2 (5 bases). Trimming stripped 0 bases from V and 0 bases from J, with 6 bases between. Germline V gene data show CDR1 as MNHNY and CDR2 as SVGAGI (reference sequence). The CDR3 spans 14 residues. CDR3 nucleotides: TGTGCCAGCAGTTACTCGGGGAGCTCCTACGAGCAGTACGTC. Translated: CASSYSGSSYEQYV.